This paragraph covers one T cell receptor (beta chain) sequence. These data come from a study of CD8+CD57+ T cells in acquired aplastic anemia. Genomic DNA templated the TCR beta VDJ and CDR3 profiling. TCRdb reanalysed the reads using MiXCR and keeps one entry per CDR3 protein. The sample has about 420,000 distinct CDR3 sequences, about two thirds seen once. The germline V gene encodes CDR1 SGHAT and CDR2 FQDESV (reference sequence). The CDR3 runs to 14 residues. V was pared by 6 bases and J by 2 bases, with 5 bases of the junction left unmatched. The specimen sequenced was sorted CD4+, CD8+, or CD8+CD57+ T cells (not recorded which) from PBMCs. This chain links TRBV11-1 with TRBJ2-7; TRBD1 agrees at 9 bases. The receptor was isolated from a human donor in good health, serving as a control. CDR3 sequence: CASRSRTGAYEQYF. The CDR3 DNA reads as TGTGCCAGCAGATCAAGGACAGGGGCCTACGAGCAGTACTTC.